This T cell receptor beta chain was recorded in a study of blood T cell repertoires in COVID-19 (dated by TCRdb to about 2020). Regarding the research as a whole: Samples covering the acute and convalescent phases of COVID-19 were provided by collaborators in the United States, Italy and Spain. The material from the prospective study consisted of cDNA or gDNA derived from T cells, B-cell-depleted T cells, or PBMCs. The dataset comprised deeply sampled blood TCRbeta repertoires from subjects exposed to, actively infected with, or recovered from COVID-19. The repertoires were released in a freely available public database meant as a resource for research on the immune response to SARS-CoV-2. The samples were drawn from two sources: the first 160 participants of the ongoing ImmuneRACE study, and some 1,300 subjects contributed by 6 global collaborators. Sample metadata almost always included a de-identified subject ID, COVID-19 status, age in years and sex. Where HLA class I and class II types were available, the types were taken from metadata supplied by the sample provider, not from assay-based typing.

Germline trimming: 3 bases from V, 7 bases from J; junction bases outside gene matches: 12. There are 15 amino acids in the CDR3, from cysteine to phenylalanine inclusive. Of all the DNA, just the CDR3 is kept, 45 bases in frame from base 1. CDR1 and CDR2 are read off the germline V gene (reference sequence) as SGHKS and YYEKEE. Collaborating institutions collected whole blood in K2EDTA tubes following their own protocols. For TCRbeta analysis, collaborators shipped samples in one of three forms: frozen whole blood, isolated PBMCs, or DNA extracted from either of those sample types. The immunoSEQ Assay, a bias-controlled multiplex PCR, was used to amplify TCRbeta CDR3 regions from genomic DNA. The authors' analysis ran thus. Within the assay, amplification of reference gene primers was used to estimate how many nucleated cells each sample contained. Sequence reads were collapsed and filtered to measure the absolute abundance of every unique TCRbeta CDR3 rearrangement. For each sample, productive Simpson clonality was calculated as the square root of Simpson's diversity index across productive rearrangements. TCRdb holds this immuneACCESS table with in-frame rearrangements only. Some clones are missing; in checked studies, unresolved V genes explain under half, and the rest has no known cause. V and J calls and clone size are those listed in that table; D and trimming were worked out from the DNA. The sample contains 310,000 or so clones, 80% to 90% of them found a single time. 1% of the sample is held by the ten biggest clonotypes.

This clone was detected once. The clone's antigen remains unknown. No clone much larger than this one lies a single base away; base qualities are absent. What the work shows at the level of the full study, not this receptor alone: Clinical and demographic metadata were provided uncurated, with the amount varying by source and participant.

The clonotype originates from a man in his fifties or sixties with active or convalescent COVID-19. Recombination linked TRBV5-5 to TRBJ1-1; 7 central nucleotides agree with TRBD1. The sample was peripheral blood. The DNA is TGTGCCAGCAGCTCACAACCGGGACAGCGAATTGAAGCTTTCTTT. Its coded protein is CASSSQPGQRIEAFF.